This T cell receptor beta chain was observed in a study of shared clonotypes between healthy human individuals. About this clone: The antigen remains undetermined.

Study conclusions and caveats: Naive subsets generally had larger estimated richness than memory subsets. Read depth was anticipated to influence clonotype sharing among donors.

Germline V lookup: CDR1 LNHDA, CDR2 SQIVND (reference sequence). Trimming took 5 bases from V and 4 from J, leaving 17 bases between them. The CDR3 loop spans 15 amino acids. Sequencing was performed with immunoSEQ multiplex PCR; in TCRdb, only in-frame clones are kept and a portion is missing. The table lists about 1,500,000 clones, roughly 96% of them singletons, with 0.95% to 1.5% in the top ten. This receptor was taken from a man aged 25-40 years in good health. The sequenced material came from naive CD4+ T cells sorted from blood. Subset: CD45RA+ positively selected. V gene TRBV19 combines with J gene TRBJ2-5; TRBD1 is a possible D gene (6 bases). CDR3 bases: TGTGCCAGTAGTTGGGGGACATCCTCGGGAGAGACCCAGTACTTC. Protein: CASSWGTSSGETQYF.